These 23 T cell receptor beta chains were all obtained from the same sample, sequenced in a study of human T cells and chemical hapten exposure. TCRdb re-called the RACE reads with MiXCR, one entry per CDR3 protein. The table includes some 350,000 distinct CDR3 sequences, roughly 6.3% detected once. The time point is: patch test 2, 6 weeks after DPC sensitization. Sample treatment: therapeutic diphenylcyclopropenone sensitization with weekly scalp DPC. This sample comprised whole blood, obtained in connection with sensitization to the hapten diphenylcyclopropenone (DPC). These receptors were obtained from a woman aged 18-35 years with alopecia areata. Some clones in this sample may be carry-over from other donors' samples.

This clonotype was found many times. V and J are TRBV20-1 and TRBJ1-2; D may be TRBD1 (5 bases). The CDR3 has 12 residues. Germline lookup yields CDR1 DFQATT and CDR2 SNEGSKA (reference sequence). Trimming removed 3 bases from V and 5 bases from J, with 10 bases in between. The CDR3 protein is CSASRREYGYTF. The DNA of the CDR3 is TGCAGTGCTAGCCGCAGGGAATATGGCTACACCTTC.

A few counts support this clonotype. This chain connects TRBV28 to TRBJ1-5; D may be TRBD1 (5 bases). The germline V and J ends were trimmed by 10 bases and 2 bases, with 9 bases remaining between them. Germline V gene sequence: CDR1 MDHEN, CDR2 SYDVKM. The CDR3 consists of 12 residues. The CDR3 loop reads CATQTGNQPQHF. The CDR3, as DNA: TGTGCCACCCAGACAGGCAATCAGCCCCAGCATTTT.

There are many counts of this clonotype. The chain couples TRBV6-2 or TRBV6-3 to TRBJ1-5; the match to TRBD1 covers 8 bases. Germline-derived CDR1 and CDR2 are MNHEY and SVGEGT. With 5 bases clipped from V and 6 bases from J, the junction kept 9 bases outside the gene matches. This CDR3 contains 15 residues. CDR3 region: CASSRSTGAVQPQHF. The CDR3 DNA reads as TGTGCCAGCAGTCGATCGACAGGGGCCGTTCAGCCCCAGCATTTT.

This clonotype appeared a few times. The V call is TRBV5-1, the J call TRBJ1-2; 9 bases map to TRBD1. The V gene's germline CDR1 is SGHRS and CDR2 YFSETQ. This CDR3 comprises 14 residues. V lost 3 bases, J lost 5 bases, and 5 bases stayed unmatched. The CDR3 is CASSSTGTGYGYTF. CDR3 coding DNA: TGCGCCAGCAGCTCCACCGGGACAGGGTATGGCTACACCTTC.

The V and J genes are TRBV20-1 and TRBJ1-6; possible D gene TRBD1, 5 bases. V was cut by 3 bases and J by 7 bases, with 19 bases left in between. The length of the CDR3 is 16 residues. CDR1 and CDR2 from the germline V gene are DFQATT and SNEGSKA (reference sequence). CDR3 region: CSARAIWDGSNSPLHF. In DNA form, the CDR3 reads TGCAGTGCTAGGGCTATATGGGACGGGAGCAATTCACCCCTCCACTTT.

This chain uses TRBV13 with TRBJ2-3, with D unresolved. In germline, CDR1 is PRHDT, CDR2 FYEKMQ (reference sequence). Deletions cut 3 bases from V and 7 bases from J, with 5 bases between. The CDR3 covers 11 residues. This chain's CDR3 is CASSFRNTQYF. CDR3 nucleotides: TGTGCCAGCAGCTTCAGGAATACGCAGTATTTT.

This clonotype has a count of ten or more. The V and J genes are TRBV6-2 or TRBV6-3 and TRBJ2-5; tentative D call: TRBD2 (8 bases). Trimming left V 2 bases short and J 4 bases short, with 14 bases between. The CDR3 is 15 residues long. Germline CDR1 reads MNHEY; CDR2 reads SVGEGT. CDR3 nucleotide sequence: TGTGCCAGCAGTTACATCGGGAGGGGGCTAGAGACCCAGTACTTC. Amino acids: CASSYIGRGLETQYF.

This clonotype was found many times. This chain joins TRBV12-3 or TRBV12-4 and TRBJ1-6; D is unresolved. The CDR3 runs 12 residues. The germline V and J ends were trimmed by 2 bases and 7 bases, with 3 bases remaining between them. The CDR3 DNA sequence: TGTGCCAGCAGTTTATGGAATTCACCCCTCCACTTT. Its protein is CASSLWNSPLHF.

This clonotype was counted a few times. The V call is TRBV27, the J call TRBJ1-2, with 8 bases lining up with TRBD1. Trimming took 0 bases from V and 4 from J; bases not matched to a gene: 7. The germline CDR1 and CDR2 sequences are MNHEY and SMNVEV (reference sequence). This CDR3 contains 16 residues. The CDR3: CASSLSGPGGGYGYTF. CDR3 DNA sequence: TGTGCCAGCAGTTTATCGGGGCCAGGGGGCGGCTATGGCTACACCTTC.

This clonotype was seen ten or more times. The chain is built from TRBV28 and TRBJ1-1, with a weak D call TRBD1 (6 bases). Trimming left V 5 bases short and J 10 bases short, with 20 bases between. The CDR3 has 14 residues. Germline CDR1 reads MDHEN; CDR2 reads SYDVKM. The CDR3 is CASSLLPQGRGAFF. The DNA for the CDR3 is TGTGCCAGCAGTCTTCTTCCACAGGGTCGGGGAGCTTTCTTT.

This clonotype was observed a few times. V is TRBV3-1 and J is TRBJ2-3; TRBD2 matches at 10 bases. This CDR3 comprises 16 residues. Trimming removed 4 bases from V and 0 bases from J; junction bases left unmatched: 4. Germline CDR1 and CDR2: LGHDT and YNNKEL (reference sequence). CDR3 sequence (DNA): TGTGCCAGCAGCCGAGGGACTAGCGAAAGCACAGATACGCAGTATTTT. It specifies CASSRGTSESTDTQYF.

The chain employs TRBV20-1 and TRBJ1-1, with a weak D call TRBD1 (5 bases). Trimming took off 0 bases at V and 4 bases at J, with 9 bases between the two ends. Germline CDR1 and CDR2: DFQATT and SNEGSKA (reference sequence). The CDR3 consists of 13 residues. The CDR3 is CSAREIRGTEAFF. CDR3 bases: TGCAGTGCTAGAGAGATTAGGGGCACTGAAGCTTTCTTT.

This clonotype was observed many times. The chain uses TRBV28 and TRBJ2-1, with D unclear. The V gene's germline CDR1 is MDHEN and CDR2 SYDVKM. V lost 3 bases and J lost 4, with 13 bases in between. The CDR3 loop spans 15 amino acids. The CDR3 region is CASSFVPIRYNEQFF. CDR3 DNA: TGTGCCAGCAGTTTCGTCCCGATCCGGTACAATGAGCAGTTCTTC.

J is TRBJ1-3 and V is TRBV21-1. TRBV21-1 is marked as a pseudogene. This CDR3 has 13 residues. The DNA for the CDR3 is TGTGCCAGCAGCCAGAGGTCTGGAAACACCATATATTTT. It yields the protein CASSQRSGNTIYF.

This clonotype was counted a few times. The CDR3, as DNA: TGCGCCAGCAGCCAAGATCCCTGGCTAGCGGGGGGACGAGGCGATACGCAGTATTTT. The encoded protein is CASSQDPWLAGGRGDTQYF. The chain links TRBV4-3 to TRBJ2-3, with 11 bases identical to TRBD2. V shed 0 bases, J shed 6 bases, and the junction held 14 bases outside the gene matches. CDR1 is LGHNA, CDR2 YSLEER, per germline. This CDR3 contains 19 residues.

V usage is TRBV5-1 and J usage is TRBJ2-6, with D tentatively TRBD1 or TRBD2 (5 bases each). Germline CDR1 and CDR2: SGHRS and YFSETQ. This CDR3 spans 16 amino acids. V was trimmed by 2 bases and J by 4 bases, leaving 13 bases between them. The CDR3 sequence: CASSFSGTPGANVLTF. CDR3 DNA: TGCGCCAGCAGCTTTTCGGGGACCCCCGGGGCCAACGTCCTGACTTTC.

This clonotype has at least ten counts. The genes are TRBV7-2 and TRBJ2-6, with D tentatively TRBD1 (6 bases). V lost 5 bases and J lost 2, with 22 bases in between. Germline lookup yields CDR1 SGHTA and CDR2 FQGNSA. This CDR3 region has 19 residues. The DNA of the CDR3 is TGTGCCAGCAGCCGAAGTGGACAGTGGGGTACTCCTGGGGCCAACGTCCTGACTTTC. It codes for CASSRSGQWGTPGANVLTF. The variable domain in full, completed from reference TRBV7-2 and TRBJ2-6, reads GAGVSQSPSNKVTEKGKDVELRCDPISGHTALYWYRQSLGQGLEFLIYFQGNSAPDKSGLPSDRFSAERTGGSVSTLTIQRTQQEDSAVYLCASSRSGQWGTPGANVLTFGAGSRLTVL.

This clonotype occurred many times. V is TRBV12-3 or TRBV12-4 and J is TRBJ1-1; no reliable D call. The CDR3 consists of 15 residues. V dropped 4 bases and J dropped 4 bases, with 16 bases sitting between them. The CDR3 loop is CASSSAGAPSTEAFF. CDR3 bases: TGTGCCAGCAGTTCCGCGGGAGCCCCCTCCACTGAAGCTTTCTTT.

This chain joins TRBV4-3 and TRBJ2-2; D ambiguous. V lost 2 bases and J 4 bases, leaving 11 bases between the germline ends. The germline gives CDR1 LGHNA, CDR2 YSLEER. This CDR3 is 15 amino acids long. The CDR3 reads CASSQLSYPTGELFF. The CDR3 DNA sequence: TGCGCCAGCAGCCAACTTTCATACCCCACCGGGGAGCTGTTTTTT.

The gene calls are TRBV6-5 and TRBJ1-6, with D uncertain. Germline V gives CDR1 MNHEY, CDR2 SVGAGI. V shed 0 bases and J shed 9 bases, with 9 bases lying between them. The CDR3 has 14 residues. The CDR3 here is CASSYSLGFSPLHF. CDR3 sequence (DNA): TGTGCCAGCAGTTACTCTCTGGGGTTTTCACCCCTCCACTTT.

This chain joins TRBV27 and TRBJ1-6; D remains ambiguous. The CDR3 is 16 residues long. CDR1 and CDR2 (germline): MNHEY, SMNVEV (reference sequence). The V and J ends lost 2 bases and 0 bases respectively, with 8 bases between them. The CDR3 nucleotides are TGTGCCAGCAGTTTAACCCAGCCCTCCTATAATTCACCCCTCCACTTT. This encodes CASSLTQPSYNSPLHF.

This clonotype appeared a few times. The CDR3 DNA is TGTGCCAGCAGTTTACACCCCCCTGGAAACACCATATATTTT. This sequence encodes CASSLHPPGNTIYF. The V call is TRBV12-3 or TRBV12-4, the J call TRBJ1-3; D remains ambiguous. This CDR3 region has 14 residues. V lost 2 bases to trimming and J lost 2 bases, with 7 bases between them.

Many counts were recorded for this clonotype. V usage is TRBV3-1 and J usage is TRBJ2-3; D possibly uses TRBD1 or TRBD2 (6 bases each). The length of the CDR3 is 18 residues. Germline-derived CDR1 and CDR2 are LGHDT and YNNKEL (reference sequence). The V gene lost 3 bases and the J gene lost 3 bases, with 22 bases spanning the gap. This CDR3 is CASSQLGGRSVGTDTQYF. DNA for the CDR3: TGTGCCAGCAGCCAGCTGGGGGGCCGAAGTGTGGGAACAGATACGCAGTATTTT.